This is a list of T cell receptor beta chains from one sample in a study of Graves' ophthalmopathy and Graves' hyperthyroidism. TCRdb reprocessed the multiplex PCR reads with MiXCR, giving one entry per CDR3 protein. This table holds 300,000 to 400,000 distinct CDR3 sequences, roughly 15% found once. Sequencing was carried out using peripheral blood. The receptors come from an adult man with Graves' ophthalmopathy. Each CDR3 is given with its conserved first and last residue. D genes are given only for firm matches. Clone sizes are given selectively: once, few, many, or a class where the clone is expanded.

V: TRBV27
D: TRBD1
size: many
J: TRBJ1-6
length: 16
CDR3: CASSANDRVQNSPLHF
DNA: TGTGCCAGCAGTGCCAACGACAGGGTGCAAAATTCACCCCTCCACTTT

V: TRBV12-3/TRBV12-4
D: .
size: .
J: TRBJ2-7
length: 14
CDR3: CASSLAGGCYEQYF
DNA: TGTGCCAGCAGTTTAGCAGGGGGATGTTACGAGCAGTACTTC

V: TRBV28
D: .
size: many
J: TRBJ1-5
length: 16
CDR3: CASRLARRGLNQPQHF
DNA: TGTGCCAGCAGGCTAGCCCGACGGGGTCTCAATCAGCCCCAGCATTTT

V: TRBV5-1
D: .
size: many
J: TRBJ2-7
length: 15
CDR3: CASSLLSGSQYEQYF
DNA: TGCGCCAGCAGCTTGCTATCTGGATCTCAATACGAGCAGTACTTC

V: TRBV11-1
D: TRBD1
size: many
J: TRBJ2-7
length: 16
CDR3: CASSIMPGQGIHEQYF
DNA: TGTGCCAGCAGCATTATGCCGGGACAGGGTATCCACGAGCAGTACTTC

V: TRBV7-2
D: TRBD1
size: many
J: TRBJ1-6
length: 15
CDR3: CASSSGTGYNSPLHF
DNA: TGTGCCAGCAGCTCCGGGACAGGCTATAATTCACCCCTCCACTTT

V: TRBV6-1
D: .
size: many
J: TRBJ1-6
length: 13
CDR3: CASSGIHGSPLHF
DNA: TGTGCCAGCAGTGGCATCCATGGTTCACCCCTCCACTTT

V: TRBV4-1
D: .
size: .
J: TRBJ2-7
length: 15
CDR3: CASSQEATQSYEQYF
DNA: TGCGCCAGCAGCCAAGAGGCGACCCAGTCCTACGAGCAGTACTTC

V: TRBV30
D: .
size: few
J: TRBJ1-5
length: 15
CDR3: CAWSLDAWGNQPQHF
DNA: TGTGCCTGGAGTCTCGACGCCTGGGGCAATCAGCCCCAGCATTTT

V: TRBV6-1
D: .
size: once
J: TRBJ2-7
length: 13
CDR3: CASTNPPGPEQYF
DNA: TGTGCCAGCACTAACCCCCCGGGCCCCGAGCAGTACTTC

V: TRBV9
D: TRBD1
size: many
J: TRBJ2-7
length: 14
CDR3: CASSVDPSGGEQYF
DNA: TGTGCCAGCAGCGTAGACCCTTCAGGGGGCGAGCAGTACTTC

V: TRBV5-1
D: TRBD1
size: many
J: TRBJ2-7
length: 15
CDR3: CASRSDRGLSYEQYF
DNA: TGCGCCAGCAGGTCGGACAGGGGGCTCAGTTACGAGCAGTACTTC

V: TRBV18
D: TRBD2
size: few
J: TRBJ2-7
length: 15
CDR3: CASSDSGSRSYEQYF
DNA: TGTGCCAGCTCAGATAGCGGGAGCCGCTCCTACGAGCAGTACTTC

V: TRBV6-2/TRBV6-3
D: .
size: many
J: TRBJ1-2
length: 14
CDR3: CASRTPGIGYGYTF
DNA: TGTGCCAGCAGAACCCCCGGGATTGGCTATGGCTACACCTTC

V: TRBV20-1
D: .
size: many
J: TRBJ1-6
length: 17
CDR3: CSANDGRLSSYNSPLHF
DNA: TGCAGTGCTAACGACGGTAGACTAAGCTCCTATAATTCACCCCTCCACTTT

V: TRBV4-2
D: .
size: many
J: TRBJ1-2
length: 16
CDR3: CASSQDSAKPNYGYTF
DNA: TGTGCCAGCAGCCAAGACTCCGCGAAGCCCAACTATGGCTACACCTTC

V: TRBV11-2
D: TRBD1
size: .
J: TRBJ1-6
length: 13
CDR3: CASEAGGNSPLHF
DNA: TGTGCCAGCGAAGCAGGGGGGAATTCACCCCTCCACTTT

V: TRBV9
D: .
size: many
J: TRBJ1-1
length: 14
CDR3: CASSENSGNTEAFF
DNA: TGTGCCAGCAGCGAAAACAGTGGGAATACTGAAGCTTTCTTT

V: TRBV5-1
D: .
size: few
J: TRBJ2-7
length: 14
CDR3: CASSRDVGNYEQYF
DNA: TGCGCCAGCAGCCGGGACGTGGGAAACTACGAGCAGTACTTC

V: TRBV18
D: .
size: many
J: TRBJ2-5
length: 15
CDR3: CASSPQSSRQETQYF
DNA: TGTGCCAGCTCACCACAGTCTAGCCGACAAGAGACCCAGTACTTC

V: TRBV2
D: .
size: many
J: TRBJ1-1
length: 15
CDR3: CASRHPQQGRTEAFF
DNA: TGTGCCAGCAGACACCCACAACAGGGCCGCACTGAAGCTTTCTTT

V: TRBV28
D: TRBD1
size: many
J: TRBJ1-5
length: 16
CDR3: CASSSNDRGPNQPQHF
DNA: TGTGCCAGCAGTTCTAACGACAGGGGACCCAATCAGCCCCAGCATTTT

V: TRBV4-1
D: TRBD2
size: many
J: TRBJ2-5
length: 16
CDR3: CASSQGSGLAQETQYF
DNA: TGCGCCAGCAGCCAAGGATCAGGACTAGCCCAAGAGACCCAGTACTTC

V: TRBV2
D: TRBD1
size: many
J: TRBJ2-7
length: 16
CDR3: CASRRTGGVSSYEQYF
DNA: TGTGCCAGCAGACGTACAGGGGGCGTTAGCTCCTACGAGCAGTACTTC

V: TRBV5-1
D: TRBD1
size: few
J: TRBJ2-2
length: 17
CDR3: CASSLVRTGGNTGELFF
DNA: TGCGCCAGCAGCTTGGTCCGGACAGGGGGAAACACCGGGGAGCTGTTTTTT

V: TRBV12-3/TRBV12-4
D: .
size: .
J: TRBJ2-2
length: 14
CDR3: CASTGQTNTGELFF
DNA: TGTGCCAGCACCGGGCAAACGAACACCGGGGAGCTGTTTTTT

V: TRBV4-2
D: .
size: many
J: TRBJ2-7
length: 16
CDR3: CASSQDSVTTSYEQYF
DNA: TGTGCCAGCAGCCAAGATTCGGTGACTACCTCCTACGAGCAGTACTTC

V: TRBV6-5
D: TRBD1
size: few
J: TRBJ2-5
length: 15
CDR3: CASSYLGQSQETQYF
DNA: TGTGCCAGCAGTTACTTGGGACAGAGCCAAGAGACCCAGTACTTC

V: TRBV18
D: TRBD1
size: many
J: TRBJ1-2
length: 16
CDR3: CASSQGQGAVSGGYTF
DNA: TGTGCCAGCTCCCAAGGCCAGGGGGCTGTATCTGGAGGCTACACCTTC

V: TRBV20-1
D: .
size: many
J: TRBJ1-5
length: 13
CDR3: CSATTDSNQPQHF
DNA: TGCAGTGCGACGACCGATAGCAATCAGCCCCAGCATTTT

V: TRBV19
D: .
size: many
J: TRBJ1-1
length: 14
CDR3: CASSATSMNTEAFF
DNA: TGTGCCAGTAGTGCGACTTCCATGAACACTGAAGCTTTCTTT

V: TRBV10-3
D: .
size: many
J: TRBJ1-2
length: 12
CDR3: CAAGPRDAGYTF
DNA: TGTGCCGCTGGTCCGAGGGACGCTGGCTACACCTTC

V: TRBV14
D: .
size: many
J: TRBJ1-3
length: 17
CDR3: CASSAPLTLGSGNTIYF
DNA: TGTGCCAGCAGCGCGCCCCTCACCCTTGGCTCTGGAAACACCATATATTTT

V: TRBV27
D: TRBD1
size: many
J: TRBJ2-7
length: 15
CDR3: CASSSAGTDDYEQYF
DNA: TGTGCCAGCAGTTCAGCCGGGACAGACGATTACGAGCAGTACTTC

V: TRBV7-6
D: .
size: many
J: TRBJ1-1
length: 13
CDR3: CASSPARGAEAFF
DNA: TGTGCCAGCAGCCCAGCCCGGGGTGCTGAAGCTTTCTTT

V: TRBV5-1
D: TRBD1
size: many
J: TRBJ1-1
length: 14
CDR3: CASSLFGQGSEAFF
DNA: TGCGCCAGCAGCTTGTTTGGACAGGGATCTGAAGCTTTCTTT

V: TRBV3-1
D: .
size: many
J: TRBJ1-1
length: 15
CDR3: CASSPDNRENTEAFF
DNA: TGTGCCAGCAGCCCGGACAACAGGGAGAACACTGAAGCTTTCTTT

V: TRBV4-1
D: .
size: many
J: TRBJ1-3
length: 15
CDR3: CASSQDGGDGNTIYF
DNA: TGCGCCAGCAGCCAAGATGGCGGGGATGGAAACACCATATATTTT

V: TRBV28
D: TRBD2
size: many
J: TRBJ2-4
length: 17
CDR3: CASSFSSGRNRKNIQYF
DNA: TGTGCCAGCAGTTTCTCTAGCGGGAGGAATCGCAAAAACATTCAGTACTTC

V: TRBV24-1
D: .
size: many
J: TRBJ1-1
length: 14
CDR3: CATSDFQGNTEAFF
DNA: TGTGCCACCAGTGATTTCCAGGGTAACACTGAAGCTTTCTTT

V: TRBV30
D: .
size: many
J: TRBJ2-4
length: 15
CDR3: CAWSVAGLAKNIQYF
DNA: TGTGCCTGGAGTGTCGCGGGACTAGCCAAAAACATTCAGTACTTC

V: TRBV6-1
D: TRBD2
size: many
J: TRBJ2-4
length: 12
CDR3: CASGGLDNIQYF
DNA: TGTGCCAGCGGGGGACTAGATAACATTCAGTACTTC

V: TRBV13
D: TRBD2
size: many
J: TRBJ2-7
length: 17
CDR3: CASSSTTGLAASYEQYF
DNA: TGTGCCAGCAGCTCGACCACTGGACTAGCGGCCTCCTACGAGCAGTACTTC

V: TRBV11-2
D: .
size: .
J: TRBJ2-5
length: 13
CDR3: CARSTTGRETQYF
DNA: TGTGCCAGAAGCACCACAGGGCGAGAGACACAGTACTTC

V: TRBV20-1
D: TRBD2
size: .
J: TRBJ2-7
length: 15
CDR3: CSAGGTSGSGYEQYF
DNA: TGCAGTGCTGGGGGGACTAGCGGGAGTGGGTACGAGCAGTACTTC

V: TRBV12-3/TRBV12-4
D: .
size: many
J: TRBJ1-5
length: 13
CDR3: CASSTGYERPQHF
DNA: TGTGCCAGCAGTACAGGGTATGAACGGCCCCAGCATTTT